These 4 T cell receptor beta chains were sequenced from one sample in a study of cytomegalovirus exposure and HLA in healthy donors. Primers for the PCR totalled 60 Vbeta and 13 Jbeta. Only in-frame clones appear in the TCRdb table, and some are missing; sequencing was by immunoSEQ multiplex PCR. The sample contains about 90,000 clones, 65% to 80% of which appear only once. The sequenced sample was PBMCs. Receptors were obtained from a woman between 50 and 59 years old in good health and CMV-seropositive.

This clone was detected a few times. V is TRBV11-2 and J is TRBJ1-4; TRBD1 matches at 7 bases. The CDR3 totals 17 residues. CDR1 and CDR2 from the germline V gene are SGHAT and FQNNGV. V shed 1 base, J shed 0 bases, and the junction held 5 bases outside the gene matches. CDR3 amino acids: CASSLARQGTTNEKLFF. CDR3 bases: TGTGCCAGCAGCTTAGCCCGACAGGGCACAACTAATGAAAAACTGTTTTTT.

This clone has just one count. The chain combines TRBV6-5 with TRBJ1-2; 10 bases are shared with TRBD1. The germline V gene encodes CDR1 MNHEY and CDR2 SVGAGI. The V segment lost 2 bases and the J segment 3 bases; nucleotides outside the gene matches: 3. The CDR3 runs to 15 residues. CDR3 sequence reads: CASSYLDRGYYGYTF. CDR3 nucleotide sequence: TGTGCCAGCAGTTACCTGGACAGGGGGTACTATGGCTACACCTTC.

The chain recombines TRBV9 with TRBJ2-5; possibly TRBD1 for D (6 bases). The DNA end lines up better with TRBJ2-7; the J call may be wrong. CDR3 length: 16 residues. Germline V gene lookup returns CDR1 SGDLS and CDR2 YYNGEE. The CDR3 DNA follows: TGTGCCAGCAGCGTAGGATCAACGACAGGACTCTACGAGCAGTACTTC. It translates to CASSVGSTTGLYEQYF.

For the CDR3, the DNA is TGTGCCAGTGCGTTGACTAGCGAATACGAGCAGTACTTC. Translating gives CASALTSEYEQYF. This chain links TRBV19 with TRBJ2-7, with 8 bases aligning to TRBD2. The CDR3 length is 13 residues. V shed 8 bases, J shed 4 bases, and the junction held 7 bases outside the gene matches. Germline assignment: CDR1 LNHDA and CDR2 SQIVND (reference sequence).